The next 32 T cell receptor beta chains were all read from a single sample in a study of beta chain features in type 1 diabetes. What was sequenced were expressed TCRB transcripts, since all of the isolated RNA had been reverse transcribed. The method was immunoSEQ multiplex PCR; TCRdb's version includes in-frame clones alone and lacks a portion of them. The sample comprises 350,000 to 450,000 clones, approximately 15% of which are singletons, and roughly 0.033% rests with the top ten. Specimen: naive CD4+ T cells from blood. These receptors were taken from a man aged 30 to 45 in good health.

This clone appeared a few times. This rearrangement joins TRBV7-9 to TRBJ2-1; D may be TRBD2 (5 bases). Per germline, CDR1 SEHNR and CDR2 FQNEAQ (reference sequence). The length of the CDR3 is 15 residues. V lost 4 bases and J 2 bases, leaving 12 bases between the germline ends. CDR3 residues: CASSSRALTYNEQFF. Here the CDR3 DNA reads TGTGCCAGCAGCTCGCGGGCGCTAACCTACAATGAGCAGTTCTTC.

This chain joins TRBV6-5 and TRBJ2-7; D might be TRBD1 (5 bases). V was trimmed by 6 bases and J by 3 bases, leaving 9 bases between them. The germline CDR1 and CDR2 sequences are MNHEY and SVGAGI. This CDR3 has 12 amino acids. CDR3 sequence (DNA): TGTGCCAGCAGCCGAACAGGCTACGAGCAGTACTTC. As protein: CASSRTGYEQYF.

The chain joins TRBV5-4 to TRBJ1-2; D is uncertain. CDR1 is SGHNT and CDR2 is YYREEE in the germline V gene (reference sequence). V lost 4 bases and J lost 0, with 10 bases in between. This CDR3 spans 14 amino acids. The CDR3, as DNA: TGTGCCAGCAGCACCAGCATTACTAACTATGGCTACACCTTC. Residues: CASSTSITNYGYTF.

The genes are TRBV11-2 and TRBJ1-2, with D unclear. The CDR3 is made up of 13 amino acids. V was pared by 7 bases and J by 8 bases, with 17 bases between. Per the germline V gene, CDR1 is SGHAT and CDR2 is FQNNGV. The chain's CDR3 is CASTVRAQEGYTF. The CDR3 DNA reads TGTGCCAGCACCGTCCGGGCCCAGGAGGGCTACACCTTC.

The V call is TRBV30, the J call TRBJ1-2; D uncertain. Germline CDR1 GTSNPN, CDR2 SVGIG (reference sequence). Trimming removed 5 bases from V and 0 bases from J, with 16 bases in between. CDR3 size: 15 residues. The CDR3: CAWSPPGQANYGYTF. The CDR3 DNA follows: TGTGCCTGGTCGCCCCCAGGCCAGGCTAACTATGGCTACACCTTC. The full variable domain, in which reference TRBV30 and TRBJ1-2 provide the parts outside the CDR3, is SQTIHQWPATLVQPVGSPLSLECTVEGTSNPNLYWYRQAAGRGLQLLFYSVGIGQISSEVPQNLSASRPQDRQFILSSKKLLLSDSGFYLCAWSPPGQANYGYTFGSGTRLTVV.

This clone was counted only a few times. The rearrangement links TRBV7-2 to TRBJ2-2; no reliable D call. Germline CDR1 reads SGHTA; CDR2 reads FQGNSA. V lost 1 base to trimming and J lost 5 bases, with 5 bases between them. CDR3 length: 13 amino acids. CDR3 coding DNA: TGTGCCAGCAGCTTAGAAGGGACCGGGGAGCTGTTTTTT. Translation: CASSLEGTGELFF.

There are a few counts of this clone. The chain has TRBV4-2 and TRBJ1-4; D is possibly TRBD1 (5 bases). CDR1 and CDR2 from the germline V gene are LGHNA and YNFKEQ. The CDR3 contains 16 residues. Trimming pared 0 bases from V and 13 bases from J, leaving 21 bases between. The CDR3 nucleotides read TGTGCCAGCAGCCAAGATATAAGGGGTGGTTACCCGCTACTGTTTTTT. Protein: CASSQDIRGGYPLLFF.

Only a few counts were recorded for this clone. This chain connects TRBV25-1 to TRBJ2-7; D gene ambiguous. The CDR3 is 15 amino acids. V shed 1 base and J shed 3 bases, with 13 bases lying between them. CDR1 and CDR2 from the germline V gene are MGHDK and SYGVNS. The CDR3 coding sequence is TGTGCCAGCAGTGAATCTGGCGGTTCTCACTACGAGCAGTACTTC. This encodes CASSESGGSHYEQYF.

The V and J genes are TRBV4-1 and TRBJ1-6; D may be TRBD1 (5 bases). Germline CDR1 and CDR2: MGHRA and YSYEKL. This CDR3 has 16 residues. V was pared by 0 bases and J by 11 bases, with 17 bases between. CDR3 nucleotide sequence: TGCGCCAGCAGCCAAGATCGGATAGGAACCAGGGCACCCCTCCACTTT. This translates into CASSQDRIGTRAPLHF.

The sample holds a few counts of this clone. Other DNA sequences in this sample translate to the same CDR3. The rearrangement uses TRBV4-1 and TRBJ2-7; unclear D gene. This CDR3 region has 13 residues. V lost 1 base, J lost 1 base, and 5 bases lay in between. Germline V gene lookup returns CDR1 MGHRA and CDR2 YSYEKL. The CDR3 reads CASSQVGSYEQYF. In DNA form, the CDR3 reads TGCGCCAGCAGCCAAGTAGGATCCTACGAGCAGTACTTC.

V usage is TRBV4-1 and J usage is TRBJ1-6, with unresolved D. The CDR3 loop spans 16 amino acids. V was pared by 1 base and J by 10 bases, with 17 bases between. The V gene's germline CDR1 is MGHRA and CDR2 YSYEKL. Here the CDR3 reads CASSQGSFGPRSPLHF. Written as DNA, the CDR3 is TGCGCCAGCAGCCAAGGCTCTTTCGGTCCTAGGTCACCCCTCCACTTT.

This clone was counted only a few times. The V gene is TRBV29-1, the J gene TRBJ1-1; possibly TRBD1 for D (5 bases). Germline loops: CDR1 SQVTM, CDR2 ANQGSEA. The V end lost 7 bases, the J end lost 3 bases, and 6 bases lay between the germline ends. The CDR3 spans 10 residues. In DNA, the CDR3 is TGCAGCGGGGGGGACACTGAAGCTTTCTTT. Translation gives CSGGDTEAFF.

The rearrangement joins TRBV5-4 to TRBJ2-3, with TRBD2 matching over 11 bases. The V gene end was trimmed by 4 bases and the J gene end by 2 bases; junction bases not matched to a gene: 3. This CDR3 contains 15 residues. CDR1 is SGHNT, CDR2 YYREEE, per germline (reference sequence). CDR3 nucleotides: TGTGCCAGCAGCATGACTAGCGGGACCACAGATACGCAGTATTTT. Protein: CASSMTSGTTDTQYF.

This clone was seen more than once but under ten times. The rearrangement joins TRBV29-1 to TRBJ1-4; maybe TRBD1 (5 bases). The CDR3 extends over 13 amino acids. Germline V gene lookup returns CDR1 SQVTM and CDR2 ANQGSEA. Trimming took 8 bases from V and 3 from J, leaving 13 bases between them. CDR3 in amino acids: CSSITGPNEKLFF. In nucleotides, the CDR3 is TGCAGCTCAATTACAGGACCTAATGAAAAACTGTTTTTT.

The chain links TRBV18 to TRBJ2-5, with TRBD2 as a possible D gene (6 bases). Trimming stripped 5 bases from V and 10 bases from J, with 14 bases between. Looked up from germline, CDR1 is KGHSH and CDR2 is LQKENI. The CDR3 extends over 12 amino acids. The chain's CDR3 is CASSTKVGGQYF. CDR3 DNA sequence: TGTGCCAGCTCAACCAAGGTCGGGGGCCAGTACTTC.

V usage is TRBV5-1 and J usage is TRBJ2-7; D gene unclear. Germline-derived CDR1 and CDR2 are SGHRS and YFSETQ. V lost 0 bases, J lost 6 bases, and 13 bases lay in between. The CDR3 covers 14 residues. The CDR3 is CASSLGTTLGEQYV. The CDR3 DNA follows: TGCGCCAGCAGCTTGGGTACGACCCTCGGCGAGCAGTACGTC.

The chain employs TRBV12-5 and TRBJ2-6, with D unresolved. The CDR3 consists of 13 residues. CDR1 LGHNT and CDR2 FRNRAP come from the germline V gene. V shed 5 bases and J shed 3 bases, with 5 bases lying between them. This CDR3 is CASGIGGANVLTF. For the CDR3, the DNA is TGTGCTAGTGGTATAGGTGGGGCCAACGTCCTGACTTTC.

There are a few counts of this clone. The chain employs TRBV29-1 and TRBJ1-5; D is ambiguous. The CDR3 consists of 12 residues. The germline gives CDR1 SQVTM, CDR2 ANQGSEA. V was cut by 7 bases and J by 0 bases, with 7 bases left in between. For the CDR3, the DNA is TGCAGCGCTAGCGGTAGCAATCAGCCCCAGCATTTT. Translated: CSASGSNQPQHF.

This clone was counted a few times. The CDR3 sequence is CASSGEGLANEGAFF. CDR3 bases: TGTGCCAGCTCGGGCGAGGGGCTGGCAAACGAAGGAGCTTTCTTT. The chain links TRBV18 to TRBJ1-1; D may be TRBD1 (5 bases). CDR3 length: 15 residues. The germline CDR1 and CDR2 sequences are KGHSH and LQKENI. The germline V and J ends were trimmed by 6 bases and 10 bases, with 24 bases remaining between them.

This rearrangement joins TRBV28 to TRBJ1-3; D ambiguous. Per germline, CDR1 MDHEN and CDR2 SYDVKM. This CDR3 region has 12 residues. Between the trimmed V and J ends, which lost 6 bases and 4 bases, there was a span of 7 bases. CDR3 in DNA: TGTGCCAGCAGCTTACCCGGAAACACCATATATTTT. This codes for CASSLPGNTIYF. Variable domain in full (rest from reference TRBV28 and TRBJ1-3): DVKVTQSSRYLVKRTGEKVFLECVQDMDHENMFWYRQDPGLGLRLIYFSYDVKMKEKGDIPEGYSVSREKKERFSLILESASTNQTSMYLCASSLPGNTIYFGEGSWLTVV.

The gene calls are TRBV30 and TRBJ1-3, with D hard to call. Trimming removed 4 bases from V and 0 bases from J, with 19 bases in between. The germline V gene encodes CDR1 GTSNPN and CDR2 SVGIG (reference sequence). The CDR3 spans 17 residues. The CDR3 DNA follows: TGTGCCTGGATACCCCCCAGGCCAGCTCTCTCTGGAAACACCATATATTTT. Translated: CAWIPPRPALSGNTIYF. Using reference TRBV30 and TRBJ1-3 for the parts outside the CDR3, the full variable domain is SQTIHQWPATLVQPVGSPLSLECTVEGTSNPNLYWYRQAAGRGLQLLFYSVGIGQISSEVPQNLSASRPQDRQFILSSKKLLLSDSGFYLCAWIPPRPALSGNTIYFGEGSWLTVV.

The gene calls are TRBV29-1 and TRBJ1-1; D is unresolved. The V gene's germline CDR1 is SQVTM and CDR2 ANQGSEA. The CDR3 has 11 amino acids. Here the CDR3 DNA reads TGCAGTGGCGCATCCTGGGGTGAAGCTTTCTTT. This codes for CSGASWGEAFF.

This clone was seen a few times. This chain links TRBV7-3 with TRBJ2-3; 7 nucleotides match TRBD2. The CDR3 totals 18 residues. With V trimmed by 0 bases and J by 4 bases, 13 bases remained unmatched. Germline lookup yields CDR1 SGHTA and CDR2 FQGTGA. The CDR3 spells CASSLTRDSPGRADTQYF. In DNA, the CDR3 is TGTGCCAGCAGCTTAACCCGGGACTCCCCGGGGAGGGCAGATACGCAGTATTTT.

This clone has a handful of counts. The chain joins TRBV29-1 to TRBJ2-1, with 7 bases aligning to TRBD2. The germline CDR1 and CDR2 sequences are SQVTM and ANQGSEA. The CDR3 is 15 residues long. Trimming cost V 4 bases and J 9 bases; bases outside gene matches: 15. The CDR3 loop is CSVGPLLVGRGEQFF. The CDR3, as DNA: TGCAGCGTTGGCCCCCTTCTAGTGGGGAGGGGTGAGCAGTTCTTC.

In its sample, this clone was seen a few times. The chain has TRBV7-9 and TRBJ2-1; D gene uncertain. From germline, CDR1 is SEHNR and CDR2 FQNEAQ (reference sequence). With 0 bases removed from V and 4 bases from J, the gap between germline ends came to 7 bases. The CDR3 extends over 14 amino acids. The CDR3 DNA is TGTGCCAGCAGCTTAGCAACCGAGTACAATGAGCAGTTCTTC. This encodes CASSLATEYNEQFF.

The sample holds a few counts of this clone. A much larger clone sits a single nucleotide away, making a read error possible. Other DNA sequences in this specimen translate into the identical CDR3. V usage is TRBV7-8 and J usage is TRBJ2-1; D not resolved. Germline V gene sequence: CDR1 SGHVS, CDR2 FQNEAQ. Between the trimmed V and J ends, which lost 1 base and 5 bases, there was a span of 0 bases. This CDR3 is built from 11 residues. CDR3: CASSLDNEQFF. The CDR3, as DNA: TGTGCCAGCAGCTTAGACAATGAGCAGTTCTTC.

This chain joins TRBV11-3 and TRBJ2-1; 7 nucleotides agree with TRBD2. In germline, CDR1 is SGHNT, CDR2 YENEEA. CDR3 length equals 18 residues. Trimming at V came to 1 base and at J to 5 bases, leaving 14 bases not matched to a gene. CDR3 in amino acids: CASSLGVQAGSGDNEQFF. CDR3 nucleotides: TGTGCCAGCAGCTTAGGAGTTCAAGCGGGATCTGGAGACAATGAGCAGTTCTTC.

This clone was found a few times. The CDR3, as DNA: TGTGCCAGCAGTATAGGGGCGGGATACGAGCAGTACGTC. This sequence encodes CASSIGAGYEQYV. V is TRBV19 and J is TRBJ2-7; D is possibly TRBD2 (6 bases). This CDR3 has 13 residues. Germline V gene sequence: CDR1 LNHDA, CDR2 SQIVND (reference sequence).

The chain links TRBV7-9 to TRBJ2-7, with 8 nucleotides matching TRBD1. The CDR3 sequence is 13 residues long. V lost 5 bases, J lost 4 bases, and 4 bases stayed unmatched. CDR1 and CDR2 from the germline V gene are SEHNR and FQNEAQ (reference sequence). CDR3 amino acids: CASSAGQVYEQYF. The CDR3 nucleotides read TGTGCCAGCAGCGCGGGACAGGTTTACGAGCAGTACTTC.

CDR3 sequence: CASSSPKVPYGYTF. The CDR3 DNA reads TGTGCCAGCAGCTCCCCAAAAGTACCCTATGGCTACACCTTC. J is TRBJ1-2 and V is TRBV5-5; D uncertain. This CDR3 comprises 14 residues. Germline lookup yields CDR1 SGHKS and CDR2 YYEKEE (reference sequence). V shed 3 bases and J shed 4 bases, with 13 bases lying between them.

This clone was counted between two and nine times. The rearrangement links TRBV9 to TRBJ2-3; D unclear. V was cut by 0 bases and J by 2 bases, with 7 bases left in between. CDR1 is SGDLS, CDR2 YYNGEE, per germline. This CDR3 region has 14 residues. CDR3 in amino acids: CASSVEQITDTQYF. CDR3 DNA sequence: TGTGCCAGCAGCGTAGAACAGATCACAGATACGCAGTATTTT. Filled out from reference TRBV9 and TRBJ2-3, the complete variable domain reads DSGVTQTPKHLITATGQRVTLRCSPRSGDLSVYWYQQSLDQGLQFLIQYYNGEERAKGNILERFSAQQFPDLHSELNLSSLELGDSALYFCASSVEQITDTQYFGPGTRLTVL.

This clone was detected only a few times. The J gene is TRBJ2-3, the V gene TRBV4-3; perhaps D is TRBD1 or TRBD2 (7 bases each). CDR1 and CDR2 (germline): LGHNA, YSLEER. The CDR3 length is 17 residues. With 5 bases removed from V and 2 bases from J, the gap between germline ends came to 20 bases. Here the CDR3 reads CASSAQGGAWNTDTQYF. Here the CDR3 DNA reads TGCGCCAGCAGCGCCCAGGGGGGGGCGTGGAACACAGATACGCAGTATTTT.